Each of the 2 T cell receptor beta chains below was sequenced from the same sample in a study of shared clonotypes between healthy human individuals. The assay was immunoSEQ multiplex PCR, and TCRdb's table has in-frame clones only and misses some. The table has about 2 million clones, 85% to 95% seen once. CD45RO-negative cells were positively selected for CCR7, leaving out terminally differentiated effector memory CD45RA+ cells. The source material was naive CD8+ T cells sorted from blood. Receptors were obtained from a man aged 18-30 years in good health.

The chain employs TRBV9 and TRBJ2-7; perhaps TRBD2 as D (5 bases). The V end lost 4 bases, the J end lost 2 bases, and 13 bases lay between the germline ends. This CDR3 is built from 14 residues. Per germline, CDR1 SGDLS and CDR2 YYNGEE. CDR3 in amino acids: CASSSPGRAYEQYF. CDR3 bases: TGTGCCAGCAGCTCCCCGGGAAGGGCCTACGAGCAGTACTTC.

This chain uses TRBV29-1 with TRBJ2-3, with D possibly being TRBD1 or TRBD2 (6 bases each). Deletions cut 7 bases from V and 0 bases from J, with 11 bases between. The CDR3 covers 13 residues. Germline V lookup: CDR1 SQVTM, CDR2 ANQGSEA. The CDR3 bases are TGCAGCGCCGGGGGCGGAAGCACAGATACGCAGTATTTT. As protein: CSAGGGSTDTQYF.